This T cell receptor beta chain was captured in a study of cytomegalovirus exposure and HLA in healthy donors. The CDR3 consists of 15 residues. From germline, CDR1 is LNHDA and CDR2 SQIVND (reference sequence). It was with 60 Vbeta and 13 Jbeta primers that the PCR ran. The protocol was immunoSEQ multiplex PCR, while the TCRdb copy is restricted to in-frame clones and leaves out a portion. The sample includes some 130,000 clones, over 75% of them seen just once. The sequencing sample was made of PBMCs. The sequence derives from a man aged 30 to 39 in good health. The chain uses TRBV19 and TRBJ2-5; tentative D call: TRBD2 (5 bases). The last part of the DNA fits TRBJ2-7 better; the J call may be wrong. The CDR3 protein is CASSFTSGFSYEQYF. CDR3 DNA: TGTGCCAGTAGTTTCACCTCGGGATTCTCCTACGAGCAGTACTTC.